Each of the 21 T cell receptor beta chains below was sequenced from the same sample in a study of blood T cell repertoires in COVID-19. The data were produced by immunoSEQ multiplex PCR, yet TCRdb's version contains in-frame clones alone and is incomplete. The sample lists about 200,000 clones, 89% occurring once. Sequencing was performed on peripheral blood. The receptors come from a man in his forties with acute or convalescent COVID-19.

This clone was detected once. The CDR3 DNA reads as TGTGCCAGCAGCTCCGGACAGGTCTCTAGCACAGATACGCAGTATTTT. It translates to CASSSGQVSSTDTQYF. This rearrangement joins TRBV7-9 to TRBJ2-3; 7 bases agree with TRBD1. V was pared by 4 bases and J by 0 bases, with 7 bases of the junction left unmatched. Germline V CDR1 and CDR2: SEHNR, FQNEAQ (reference sequence). CDR3 length: 16 residues.

The V gene is TRBV9, the J gene TRBJ1-4; possible D gene TRBD1, 6 bases. The germline CDR1 and CDR2 sequences are SGDLS and YYNGEE. The CDR3 has 15 residues. V shed 4 bases and J shed 7 bases, with 17 bases lying between them. In DNA, the CDR3 is TGTGCCAGCAGCCCGGGGGGGGCCAGTTCTGAAAAACTGTTTTTT. This gives the protein CASSPGGASSEKLFF.

The chain employs TRBV3-1 (or the pseudogene TRBV3-2) and TRBJ1-2; 9 positions match TRBD1. This CDR3 spans 16 amino acids. V shed 3 bases, J shed 2 bases, and the junction held 7 bases outside the gene matches. Germline-derived CDR1 and CDR2 are LGHDT and YNNKEL (reference sequence). The CDR3 DNA reads TGTGCCAGCAGCCATCGGGGGACAGGGAGCAACTATGGCTACACCTTC. It specifies CASSHRGTGSNYGYTF.

The chain is built from TRBV6-5 and TRBJ2-7, with D tentatively TRBD1 (6 bases). V shed 5 bases and J shed 2 bases, with 10 bases lying between them. The CDR3 is 13 residues long. Germline assignment: CDR1 MNHEY and CDR2 SVGAGI. The CDR3 coding sequence is TGTGCCAGCAGTAAACAGGGAACCTACGAGCAGTACTTC. It yields the protein CASSKQGTYEQYF.

The chain has TRBV13 and TRBJ1-1, with TRBD1 identical over 9 bases. CDR1 is PRHDT, CDR2 FYEKMQ, per germline (reference sequence). V shed 5 bases and J 4 bases; nucleotides not matched to a gene: 8. CDR3 length equals 15 residues. The CDR3 DNA is TGTGCCAGCAGCCGCGGACAGGGGAGAGCCACTGAAGCTTTCTTT. This sequence encodes CASSRGQGRATEAFF.

The chain joins TRBV18 to TRBJ1-1; tentatively, D is TRBD1 (6 bases). Trimming took 3 bases from V and 1 from J, leaving 9 bases between them. Germline CDR1 and CDR2: KGHSH and LQKENI. The CDR3 is made up of 14 amino acids. The CDR3: CASSPQQGNTEAFF. As DNA, the CDR3 is TGTGCCAGCTCACCTCAACAGGGGAACACTGAAGCTTTCTTT.

In this sample, this clone turned up a few times. Other DNA sequences in the sample encode the same CDR3. The chain has TRBV25-1 and TRBJ2-6; D unclear. CDR1 and CDR2 from the germline V gene are MGHDK and SYGVNS. V lost 0 bases to trimming and J lost 0 bases, with 6 bases between them. The CDR3 consists of 16 residues. This CDR3 reads CASSEYAGSGANVLTF. In DNA, the CDR3 is TGTGCCAGCAGTGAATATGCAGGCTCTGGGGCCAACGTCCTGACTTTC.

This chain connects TRBV6-1 to TRBJ1-4; the match to TRBD1 covers 7 bases. This CDR3 is built from 21 residues. Germline assignment: CDR1 MNHNS and CDR2 SASEGT. The J segment lost 0 bases and the V segment lost 0 bases, leaving 16 bases of the junction unmatched. CDR3 amino acids: CASSEALRTGSYAPTNEKLFF. In DNA form, the CDR3 reads TGTGCCAGCAGTGAAGCGCTTCGGACAGGTTCCTATGCCCCAACTAATGAAAAACTGTTTTTT.

The rearrangement links TRBV7-2 to TRBJ2-7; tentatively, D is TRBD1 (6 bases). V lost 1 base and J lost 4, with 8 bases in between. This CDR3 is built from 13 residues. CDR1 is SGHTA, CDR2 FQGNSA, per germline. The CDR3 region is CASSLGTVYEQYF. As DNA, the CDR3 is TGTGCCAGCAGCTTAGGGACAGTATACGAGCAGTACTTC.

The gene calls are TRBV29-1 and TRBJ1-1; the D gene is possibly TRBD1 (6 bases). The V end lost 5 bases, the J end lost 6 bases, and 13 bases lay between the germline ends. The CDR3 has 12 residues. CDR1 is SQVTM and CDR2 is ANQGSEA in the germline V gene. Here the CDR3 reads CSVLGGRSEAFF. DNA of the CDR3: TGCAGCGTTTTAGGGGGTAGATCTGAAGCTTTCTTT. The whole variable domain, filled in from reference TRBV29-1 and TRBJ1-1, reads SAVISQKPSRDICQRGTSLTIQCQVDSQVTMMFWYRQQPGQSLTLIATANQGSEATYESGFVIDKFPISRPNLTFSTLTVSNMSPEDSSIYLCSVLGGRSEAFFGQGTRLTVV.

This chain connects TRBV3-1 (or the pseudogene TRBV3-2) to TRBJ2-7; a possible D gene is TRBD1 (7 bases). The germline V gene encodes CDR1 LGHDT and CDR2 YNNKEL (reference sequence). The CDR3 totals 16 residues. V dropped 0 bases and J dropped 6 bases, with 18 bases sitting between them. The DNA of the CDR3 is TGTGCCAGCAGCCAAGATAGGGCAGGGGGGCGTCTCGAGCAGTACTTC. Its translation is CASSQDRAGGRLEQYF.

The V call is TRBV7-9, the J call TRBJ1-2, with 7 nucleotides matching TRBD1. The V segment lost 6 bases and the J segment 4 bases; nucleotides outside the gene matches: 11. In germline, CDR1 is SEHNR, CDR2 FQNEAQ (reference sequence). This CDR3 is built from 15 residues. This chain's CDR3 is CASSIQGTAFYGYTF. The CDR3 bases are TGTGCCAGCAGTATACAGGGGACAGCGTTCTATGGCTACACCTTC.

The V gene is TRBV20-1, the J gene TRBJ2-4; D is ambiguous. The V gene lost 3 bases and the J gene lost 0 bases, with 9 bases spanning the gap. The CDR3 has 14 residues. CDR1 is DFQATT and CDR2 is SNEGSKA in the germline V gene (reference sequence). CDR3 coding DNA: TGCAGTGCTAGTGGACGGGTAGCCAAAAACATTCAGTACTTC. As protein: CSASGRVAKNIQYF.

In this sample, this clone turned up once. The J gene is TRBJ1-6, the V gene TRBV30; D may be TRBD1 (5 bases). Trimming left V 8 bases short and J 4 bases short, with 24 bases between. The germline V gene has CDR1 GTSNPN and CDR2 SVGIG (reference sequence). This CDR3 spans 17 amino acids. This CDR3 reads CAGTGRPAGLYNSPLHF. CDR3 nucleotide sequence: TGTGCCGGTACAGGAAGGCCGGCTGGGCTTTATAATTCACCCCTCCACTTT.

This clone showed up just once. This rearrangement joins TRBV4-1 to TRBJ1-2; 8 bases fit TRBD1. In germline, CDR1 is MGHRA, CDR2 YSYEKL. Germline trimming cut 1 base from V and 4 bases from J; bases unmatched to any gene: 2. The CDR3 consists of 14 residues. Here the CDR3 reads CASSQATGGYGYTF. DNA for the CDR3: TGCGCCAGCAGCCAAGCTACAGGGGGCTATGGCTACACCTTC.

The chain recombines TRBV30 with TRBJ2-7; unclear D gene. The CDR3 contains 15 residues. Germline loops: CDR1 GTSNPN, CDR2 SVGIG (reference sequence). V lost 3 bases, J lost 0 bases, and 15 bases lay in between. This CDR3 reads CAWSGSYLTSYEQYF. CDR3 sequence (DNA): TGTGCCTGGAGCGGGTCTTATCTTACCTCCTACGAGCAGTACTTC.

The V gene is TRBV30, the J gene TRBJ1-3; tentatively, D is TRBD1 (5 bases). Per the germline V gene, CDR1 is GTSNPN and CDR2 is SVGIG (reference sequence). Trimming left V 5 bases short and J 0 bases short, with 14 bases between. CDR3 length: 15 amino acids. The CDR3 nucleotides are TGTGCCTGGGCCAAGCAGGGATTCTCTGGAAACACCATATATTTT. As protein: CAWAKQGFSGNTIYF.

The chain combines TRBV7-9 with TRBJ1-4; 12 nucleotides agree with TRBD1. The CDR3 runs 16 residues. V shed 7 bases, J shed 5 bases, and the junction held 8 bases outside the gene matches. CDR1 and CDR2 from the germline V gene are SEHNR and FQNEAQ (reference sequence). DNA of the CDR3: TGTGCCAGCACCAACCGGGACAGGGGGCCGAATGAAAAACTGTTTTTT. It codes for CASTNRDRGPNEKLFF.

The gene calls are TRBV24-1 and TRBJ2-1; D not certain. The CDR3 length is 16 residues. Germline V gene data show CDR1 as KGHDR and CDR2 as SFDVKD. V lost 6 bases and J lost 8, with 22 bases in between. This CDR3 is CATSRASTVRGDEQFF. For the CDR3, the DNA is TGTGCCACCAGTCGAGCTTCGACGGTACGCGGCGATGAGCAGTTCTTC.

This clone showed up just once. This sample also contains other DNA sequences that code for the same CDR3. The chain couples TRBV11-2 to TRBJ1-1; 7 bases line up with TRBD1. Trimming at V came to 1 base and at J to 2 bases, leaving 1 base not matched to a gene. The germline V gene encodes CDR1 SGHAT and CDR2 FQNNGV. This CDR3 spans 14 amino acids. The CDR3 loop is CASSLGQGNTEAFF. DNA of the CDR3: TGTGCCAGCAGCTTAGGACAGGGAAACACTGAAGCTTTCTTT.

The chain joins TRBV2 to TRBJ2-1; TRBD1 agrees at 7 bases. Germline V gene sequence: CDR1 SNHLY, CDR2 FYNNEI. The V gene end was trimmed by 6 bases and the J gene end by 0 bases; junction bases not matched to a gene: 5. The CDR3 loop spans 15 amino acids. The CDR3 reads CASRSGTDSYNEQFF. CDR3 DNA sequence: TGTGCCAGCAGGTCCGGGACAGACTCCTACAATGAGCAGTTCTTC.